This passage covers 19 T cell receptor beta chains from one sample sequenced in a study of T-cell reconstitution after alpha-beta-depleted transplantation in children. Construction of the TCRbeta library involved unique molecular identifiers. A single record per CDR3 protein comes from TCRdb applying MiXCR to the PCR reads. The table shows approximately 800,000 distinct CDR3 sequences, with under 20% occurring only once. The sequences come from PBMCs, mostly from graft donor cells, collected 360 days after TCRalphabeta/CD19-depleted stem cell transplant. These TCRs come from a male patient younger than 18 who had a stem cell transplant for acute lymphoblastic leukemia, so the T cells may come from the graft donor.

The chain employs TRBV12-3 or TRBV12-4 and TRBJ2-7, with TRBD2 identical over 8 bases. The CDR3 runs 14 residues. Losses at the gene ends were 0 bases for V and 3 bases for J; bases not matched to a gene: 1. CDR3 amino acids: CASSLASGDYEQYF. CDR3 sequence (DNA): TGTGCCAGCAGTTTAGCTAGCGGGGACTACGAGCAGTACTTC.

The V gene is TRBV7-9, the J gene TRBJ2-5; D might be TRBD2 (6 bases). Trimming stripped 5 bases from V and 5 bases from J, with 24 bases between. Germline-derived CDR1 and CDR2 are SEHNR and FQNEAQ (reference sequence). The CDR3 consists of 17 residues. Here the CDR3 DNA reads TGTGCCAGCAGCGTAAGGCCAGCGGGCACGATCTGGGAGACCCAGTACTTC. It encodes CASSVRPAGTIWETQYF.

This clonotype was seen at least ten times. The CDR3 region is CSVKIDRANTEAFF. The CDR3 nucleotides are TGCAGCGTCAAGATCGACAGGGCGAACACTGAAGCTTTCTTT. The rearrangement links TRBV29-1 to TRBJ1-1; the match to TRBD1 covers 7 bases. The CDR3 extends over 14 amino acids. The germline CDR1 and CDR2 sequences are SQVTM and ANQGSEA. Trimming removed 6 bases from V and 1 base from J; junction bases left unmatched: 8. The whole variable domain, remainder taken from reference TRBV29-1 and TRBJ1-1, is SAVISQKPSRDICQRGTSLTIQCQVDSQVTMMFWYRQQPGQSLTLIATANQGSEATYESGFVIDKFPISRPNLTFSTLTVSNMSPEDSSIYLCSVKIDRANTEAFFGQGTRLTVV.

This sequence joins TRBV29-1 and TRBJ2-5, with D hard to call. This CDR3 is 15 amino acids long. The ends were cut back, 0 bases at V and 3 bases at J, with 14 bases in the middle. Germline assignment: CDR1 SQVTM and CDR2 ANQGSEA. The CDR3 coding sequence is TGCAGCGTTGAAGATCTAGGCAGAAGTAAAGAGACCCAGTACTTC. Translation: CSVEDLGRSKETQYF.

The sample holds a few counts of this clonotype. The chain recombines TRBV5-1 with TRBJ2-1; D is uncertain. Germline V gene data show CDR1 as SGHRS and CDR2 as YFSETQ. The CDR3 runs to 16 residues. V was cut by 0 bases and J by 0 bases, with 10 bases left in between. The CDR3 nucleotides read TGCGCCAGCAGCTTGGCCGCCAGAGGCTCCTACAATGAGCAGTTCTTC. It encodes CASSLAARGSYNEQFF.

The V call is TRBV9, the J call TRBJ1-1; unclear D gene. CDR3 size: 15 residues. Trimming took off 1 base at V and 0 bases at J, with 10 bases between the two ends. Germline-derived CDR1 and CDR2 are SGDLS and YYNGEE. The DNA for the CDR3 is TGTGCCAGCAGCGTACAGCCGGACCTGAACACTGAAGCTTTCTTT. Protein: CASSVQPDLNTEAFF.

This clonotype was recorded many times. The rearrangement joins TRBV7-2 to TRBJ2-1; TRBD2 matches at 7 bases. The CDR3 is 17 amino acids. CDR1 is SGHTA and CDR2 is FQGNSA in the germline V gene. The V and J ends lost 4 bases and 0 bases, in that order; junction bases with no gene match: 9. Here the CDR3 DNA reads TGTGCCAGCAGCTCAAAACCATTAGCGGGCTCCTACAATGAGCAGTTCTTC. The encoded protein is CASSSKPLAGSYNEQFF.

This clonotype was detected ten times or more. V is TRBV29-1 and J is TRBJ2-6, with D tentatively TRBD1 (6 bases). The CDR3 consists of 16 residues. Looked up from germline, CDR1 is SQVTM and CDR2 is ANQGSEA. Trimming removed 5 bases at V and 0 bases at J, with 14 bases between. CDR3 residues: CSVRPTGTSGANVLTF. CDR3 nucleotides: TGCAGCGTTCGCCCCACAGGGACCTCTGGGGCCAACGTCCTGACTTTC.

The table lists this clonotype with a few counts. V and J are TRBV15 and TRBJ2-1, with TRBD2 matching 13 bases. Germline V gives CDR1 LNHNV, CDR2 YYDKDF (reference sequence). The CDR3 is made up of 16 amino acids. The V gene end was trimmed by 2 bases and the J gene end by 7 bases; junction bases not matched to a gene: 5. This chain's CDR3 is CATSRPTSGRRNEQFF. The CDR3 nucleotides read TGTGCCACCAGCAGACCGACTAGCGGGAGGAGAAATGAGCAGTTCTTC.

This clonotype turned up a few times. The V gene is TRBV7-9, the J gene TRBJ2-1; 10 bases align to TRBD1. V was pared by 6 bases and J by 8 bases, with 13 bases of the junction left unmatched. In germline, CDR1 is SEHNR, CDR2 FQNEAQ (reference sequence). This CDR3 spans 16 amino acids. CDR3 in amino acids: CASRVTGTGVIDEQFF. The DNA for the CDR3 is TGTGCCAGCAGAGTTACTGGGACAGGGGTTATAGATGAGCAGTTCTTC.

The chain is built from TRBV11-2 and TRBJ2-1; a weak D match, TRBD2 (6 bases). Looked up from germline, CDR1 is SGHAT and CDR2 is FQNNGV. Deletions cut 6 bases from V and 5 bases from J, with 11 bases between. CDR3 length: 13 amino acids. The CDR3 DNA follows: TGTGCCAGCAGACGGGAGTCCCACAATGAGCAGTTCTTC. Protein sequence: CASRRESHNEQFF.

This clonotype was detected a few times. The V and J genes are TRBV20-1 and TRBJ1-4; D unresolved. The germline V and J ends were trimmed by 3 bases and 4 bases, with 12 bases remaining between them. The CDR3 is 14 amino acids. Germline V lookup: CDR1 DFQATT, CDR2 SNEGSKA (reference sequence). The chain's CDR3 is CSARPGRLNEKLFF. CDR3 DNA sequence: TGCAGTGCTAGGCCGGGCCGTCTTAATGAAAAACTGTTTTTT.

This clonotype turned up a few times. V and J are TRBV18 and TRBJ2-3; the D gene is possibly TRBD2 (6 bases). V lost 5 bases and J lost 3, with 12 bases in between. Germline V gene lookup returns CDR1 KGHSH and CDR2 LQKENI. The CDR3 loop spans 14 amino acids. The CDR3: CASSSPTRTDTQYF. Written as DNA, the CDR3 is TGTGCCAGCTCATCCCCGACTAGGACAGATACGCAGTATTTT. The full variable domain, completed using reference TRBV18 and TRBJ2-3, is NAGVMQNPRHLVRRRGQEARLRCSPMKGHSHVYWYRQLPEEGLKFMVYLQKENIIDESGMPKERFSAEFPKEGPSILRIQQVVRGDSAAYFCASSSPTRTDTQYFGPGTRLTVL.

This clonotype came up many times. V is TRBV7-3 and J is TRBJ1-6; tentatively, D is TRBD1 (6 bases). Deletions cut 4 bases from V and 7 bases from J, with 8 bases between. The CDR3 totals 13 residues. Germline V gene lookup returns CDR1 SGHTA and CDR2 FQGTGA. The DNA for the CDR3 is TGTGCCAGCAGCTGGACAGCGAATTCACCCCTCCACTTT. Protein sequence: CASSWTANSPLHF.

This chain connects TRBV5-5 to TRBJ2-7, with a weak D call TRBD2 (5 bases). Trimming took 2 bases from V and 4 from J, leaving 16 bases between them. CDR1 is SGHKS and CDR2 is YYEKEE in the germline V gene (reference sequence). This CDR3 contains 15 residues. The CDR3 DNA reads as TGTGCCAGCAGCTTCTCCTTTGGGAGTGGGTACGAGCAGTACTTC. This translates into CASSFSFGSGYEQYF.

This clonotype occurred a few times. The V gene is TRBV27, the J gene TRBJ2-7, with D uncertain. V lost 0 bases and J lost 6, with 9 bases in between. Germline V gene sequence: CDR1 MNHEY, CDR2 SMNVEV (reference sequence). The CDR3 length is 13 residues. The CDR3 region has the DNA TGTGCCAGCAGTTTATCGTCAGGAACCGAGCAGTACTTC. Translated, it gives CASSLSSGTEQYF.

The CDR3 bases are TGCAGTGCTGCTCCGGGCCCCCTAAAAGATACGCAGTATTTT. It yields the protein CSAAPGPLKDTQYF. This sequence joins TRBV20-1 and TRBJ2-3, with D hard to call. The V and J ends lost 5 bases and 5 bases respectively, with 17 bases between them. Germline CDR1 DFQATT, CDR2 SNEGSKA (reference sequence). This CDR3 has 14 amino acids.

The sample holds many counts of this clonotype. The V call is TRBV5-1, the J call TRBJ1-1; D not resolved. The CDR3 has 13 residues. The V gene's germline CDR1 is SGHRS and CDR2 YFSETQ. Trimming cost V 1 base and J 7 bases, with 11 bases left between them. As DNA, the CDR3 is TGCGCCAGCAGCTTGAGTTGGTTAAATGAAGCTTTCTTT. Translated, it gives CASSLSWLNEAFF.

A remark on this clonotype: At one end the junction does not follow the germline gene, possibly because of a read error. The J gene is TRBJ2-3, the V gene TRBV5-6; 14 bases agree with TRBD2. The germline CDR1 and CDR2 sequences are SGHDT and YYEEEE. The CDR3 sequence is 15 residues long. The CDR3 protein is CTSSLRLAGGHTQYF. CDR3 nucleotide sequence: TGTACCAGCAGCCTACGACTAGCGGGAGGGCATACGCAGTATTTT.